This T cell receptor (beta chain) was retrieved from a study of blood T cell repertoires in COVID-19. Whole-study context: Researchers got acute and convalescent COVID-19 samples from the United States, Italy and Spain. T cells, B-cell-depleted T cells, or PBMCs supplied cDNA or gDNA.

In the original analysis: Estimated nucleated cell counts came from reference gene primer amplification. Sequenced by immunoSEQ multiplex PCR; TCRdb stores in-frame clones only, minus some. The DNA gave D and trimming, while V, J and clone size come from that table. Seen here are about 120,000 clones, 85% to 90% observed once, and the top ten hold 25% to 35%. This clone was picked up a small number of times. Germline CDR1 reads MGHDK; CDR2 reads SYGVNS. The CDR3 is 15 residues long. Trimming removed 5 bases at V and 4 bases at J, with 14 bases between. This clonotype originated in a woman aged 65 to 85 with acute or convalescent COVID-19. The sequencing input was peripheral blood. V is TRBV25-1 and J is TRBJ2-2; TRBD1 is a possible D gene (6 bases). In DNA, the CDR3 is TGTGCCAGCAGTCTCCAGGGGTTTAGCACCGGGGAGCTGTTTTTT. Residues: CASSLQGFSTGELFF.